This T cell receptor (beta chain) was found in a study of breast tumors, draining lymph nodes, adjacent tissues. Study-wide results and limits: Luminal-like breast cancer showed significantly higher tumor–nontumor repertoire similarity than basal-like.

The lymph nodes were axillary draining lymph nodes from breast cancer patients. The CDR3 is 14 residues long. The germline V and J ends were trimmed by 0 bases and 6 bases, with 13 bases remaining between them. The germline CDR1 and CDR2 sequences are SGHRS and YFSETQ. This clonotype was observed at least ten times. As yet, its antigen is unknown. TCRdb reprocessed the multiplex PCR reads via MiXCR and lists one record per CDR3 protein. The profile shows 85,000 to 120,000 distinct CDR3 sequences, around 30% of them singletons. The sequenced sample consisted of axillary lymph node tissue. The sequence came from a female donor with breast cancer. Some clones in this sample may be carry-over from other donors' samples. V and J are TRBV5-1 and TRBJ2-7; TRBD2 might be the D (5 bases). CDR3 protein: CASSLVGVPLEQYF. CDR3 nucleotide sequence: TGCGCCAGCAGCTTGGTCGGGGTACCACTCGAGCAGTACTTC.